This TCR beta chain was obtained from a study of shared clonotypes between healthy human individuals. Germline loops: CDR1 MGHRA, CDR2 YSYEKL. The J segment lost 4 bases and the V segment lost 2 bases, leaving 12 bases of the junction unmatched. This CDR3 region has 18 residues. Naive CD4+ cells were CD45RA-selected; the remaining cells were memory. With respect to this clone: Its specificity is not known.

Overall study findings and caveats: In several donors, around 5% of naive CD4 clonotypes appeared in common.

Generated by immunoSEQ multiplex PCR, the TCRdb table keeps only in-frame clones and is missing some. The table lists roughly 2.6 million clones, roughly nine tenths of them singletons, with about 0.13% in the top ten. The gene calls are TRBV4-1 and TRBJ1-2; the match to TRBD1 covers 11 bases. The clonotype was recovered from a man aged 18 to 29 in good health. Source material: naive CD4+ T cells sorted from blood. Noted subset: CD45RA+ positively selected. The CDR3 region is CASSQPPGTGGTVYGYTF. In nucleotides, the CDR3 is TGCGCCAGCAGCCAACCCCCCGGGACAGGGGGAACGGTCTATGGCTACACCTTC.